These T cell receptor beta chains were read from a single sample in a study of Graves' ophthalmopathy and Graves' hyperthyroidism. TCRdb independently ran MiXCR on the multiplex PCR reads; one entry per CDR3 protein. The sample contains about 700,000 distinct CDR3 sequences, about 44% of which appear only once. Sequences were obtained from peripheral blood. All receptors come from an adult man with Graves' ophthalmopathy. The CDR3 runs from the conserved cysteine through the conserved F or W. D genes are given only for firm matches. A clone size is listed for some rows: how often the clone was seen (once, few, many), or a class if it is expanded.

J gene | clone size | D gene | V gene | CDR3 DNA | CDR3 protein
TRBJ2-6 | NA | NA | TRBV25-1 | TGTGCCAGCAGTGAATATCGGGGGGCCAACGTCCTGACTTTC | CASSEYRGANVLTF
TRBJ1-2 | NA | NA | TRBV20-1 | TGCAGCCGCCCCCCAGGGGTGGGTAACTATGGCTACACCTTC | CSRPPGVGNYGYTF
TRBJ1-4 | NA | TRBD1 | TRBV6-1 | TGTGCCAGCAGTTACTCAGGGGGGAACACTGAAAAACTGTTTTTT | CASSYSGGNTEKLFF
TRBJ2-7 | few | NA | TRBV25-1 | TGTGCCAGCAGCCCCGACCGCATCCACTCCTACGAGCAGTACTTC | CASSPDRIHSYEQYF
TRBJ1-1 | few | TRBD1 | TRBV20-1 | TGCAGTGCCGAGAAGGACAGGTTGAACACTGAAGCTTTCTTT | CSAEKDRLNTEAFF
TRBJ1-6 | many | TRBD1 | TRBV13 | TGTGCCAGCAGCCTCGGGACAGCCTATAATTCACCCCTCCACTTT | CASSLGTAYNSPLHF
TRBJ2-7 | NA | NA | TRBV29-1 | TGCAGCGCCTCGACCTTGGGGGGACTGTACTTC | CSASTLGGLYF
TRBJ1-2 | many | NA | TRBV2 | TGTGCCAGCCGTGTAGGAGGGACCTATGGCTACACCTTC | CASRVGGTYGYTF
TRBJ1-3 | NA | NA | TRBV5-6 | TGTGCCAGCAGCTTGAAACAGGACGGCTCTGGAAACACCATATATTTT | CASSLKQDGSGNTIYF
TRBJ2-2 | few | TRBD1 | TRBV29-1 | TGCAGCGTTGAAGTATGGGACAGGGTGGGGACCGGGGAGCTGTTTTTT | CSVEVWDRVGTGELFF
TRBJ1-3 | many | NA | TRBV10-2 | TGCGCCAGCATCGGGGAGGGAACTGGAAACACCATATATTTT | CASIGEGTGNTIYF
TRBJ1-2 | NA | NA | TRBV5-1 | TGCGCCAGCAGAGACGGTAGCTATGGCTACACCTTC | CASRDGSYGYTF
TRBJ1-6 | many | NA | TRBV2 | TGTGCCAGTATCCCGGGACATAATAATTCACCCCTCCACTTT | CASIPGHNNSPLHF
TRBJ2-7 | few | TRBD2 | TRBV9 | TGTGCCAGCAGCGTACCCCTAGCGGGTTACGAGCAGTACTTC | CASSVPLAGYEQYF
TRBJ1-1 | NA | NA | TRBV19 | TGTGCCAGTAGTATAGCGCTGGGGCAGGGGCGTAGGAACACTGAAGCTTTCTTT | CASSIALGQGRRNTEAFF
TRBJ2-7 | NA | NA | TRBV9 | TGTGCCAGCAGCGCTCAGGGGGGCGCAATCTACGAGCAGTACTTC | CASSAQGGAIYEQYF
TRBJ1-6 | many | NA | TRBV2 | TGTGCCAGCAGTGTCGAAGGAGAAAATTCACCCCTCCACTTT | CASSVEGENSPLHF
TRBJ1-6 | many | NA | TRBV20-1 | TGCAGTGCAGGAGGGTATTCACCCCTCCACTTT | CSAGGYSPLHF
TRBJ1-5 | many | TRBD1 | TRBV15 | TGTGCCACCAGCACCTCGAGAGTTGGGACAGAGCGCAATCAGCCCCAGCATTTT | CATSTSRVGTERNQPQHF
TRBJ1-5 | NA | TRBD1 | TRBV10-2 | TGCGCCAGCAGTGCTAGTGGGACAGGGTATACGGGCAATCAGCCCCAGCATTTT | CASSASGTGYTGNQPQHF
TRBJ2-2 | NA | TRBD2 | TRBV24-1 | TGTGCCACCAGTGGCCAGCGGGGGGGGACGAAAACCGGGGAGCTGTTTTTT | CATSGQRGGTKTGELFF
TRBJ2-7 | few | NA | TRBV16 | TGTGCCAGCAGGGCGGGACAAACCTACGAGCAGTACTTC | CASRAGQTYEQYF
TRBJ1-5 | many | NA | TRBV15 | TGTGCCACCAGCAGAGAAGGGGGCAATCAGCCCCAGCATTTT | CATSREGGNQPQHF
TRBJ2-7 | few | NA | TRBV2 | TGTGCCAGCAGTGAAGATAATACGGGACGCCCAACCTACGAGCAGTACTTC | CASSEDNTGRPTYEQYF
TRBJ2-6 | many | NA | TRBV5-1 | TGCGCCAGCAGCTTGGACGGGAACTCTGGGGCCAACGTCCTGACTTTC | CASSLDGNSGANVLTF
TRBJ1-2 | few | NA | TRBV5-4 | TGTGCCAGCAGCTCGTGGGCGAGGGCGACAGGCTATGGCTACACCTTC | CASSSWARATGYGYTF
TRBJ1-5 | many | NA | TRBV15 | TGTGCCACCAGCAGAGATTCGGCAGTTGGCCAGCCCCAGCATTTT | CATSRDSAVGQPQHF
TRBJ2-5 | NA | TRBD2 | TRBV7-9 | TGTGCCTGCAGCCTTCGGGGACTAGCGGGGGGCCAAGAGACCCAGTACTTC | CACSLRGLAGGQETQYF
TRBJ1-4 | many | TRBD1 | TRBV10-3 | TGTGCCATCAGTGAGTCGATCACCGGGACAGGGGGCGCTTTGGAAAAACTGTTTTTT | CAISESITGTGGALEKLFF
TRBJ2-5 | many | NA | TRBV9 | TGTGCCAGCAGCGTTAGCTTGGGTAATCTGGAGACCCAGTACTTC | CASSVSLGNLETQYF
TRBJ1-2 | few | TRBD1 | TRBV5-1 | TGCGCCAGCAGCTCCACACAGGGGACCTATGGCTACACCTTC | CASSSTQGTYGYTF
TRBJ2-7 | NA | TRBD2 | TRBV29-1 | TGCAGCTCACCGGGGACTAGCCATTACGAGCAGTACTTC | CSSPGTSHYEQYF
TRBJ2-7 | NA | NA | TRBV4-3 | TGCGCCAGCAGCCAAGCGGGGCAGAGCTACGAGCAGTACTTC | CASSQAGQSYEQYF
TRBJ2-5 | NA | TRBD1 | TRBV25-1 | TGTGCCAGCAGTTACTCGGAAATGACAGGGTTCGAGACCCAGTACTTC | CASSYSEMTGFETQYF
TRBJ2-3 | NA | NA | TRBV6-1 | TGTGCCAGCAGTCGGAACGGGAGATCCACAGATACGCAGTATTTT | CASSRNGRSTDTQYF
TRBJ1-6 | few | NA | TRBV14 | TGTGCCAGCAGCCCCCATTCCGTTTCACCCCTCCACTTT | CASSPHSVSPLHF
TRBJ2-3 | NA | NA | TRBV5-6 | TGTGCCAGCAGCTTGCAGCAGGGAAGCACAGATACGCAGTATTTT | CASSLQQGSTDTQYF
TRBJ1-1 | NA | NA | TRBV19 | TGTGCCAGTAGATATGTCACTGAAGCTTTCTTT | CASRYVTEAFF
TRBJ2-2 | few | NA | TRBV10-1 | TGCGCCAGCAGTGACATGACAGAACCTAAGACCGGGGAGCTGTTTTTT | CASSDMTEPKTGELFF
TRBJ2-7 | NA | NA | TRBV7-2 | TGTGCCAGCACTAATAGACACGGGGACTACGAGCAGTACTTC | CASTNRHGDYEQYF
TRBJ2-3 | NA | NA | TRBV12-3/TRBV12-4 | TGTGCCAGCAGTTTACCCCATACGCAGTATTTT | CASSLPHTQYF
TRBJ2-2 | NA | NA | TRBV7-9 | TGTGCCACTAGGGCTCTAGAGGGGGGCGACACCGGGGAGCTGTTTTTT | CATRALEGGDTGELFF
TRBJ2-6 | many | NA | TRBV7-9 | TGTGCCAGCAGCTTAGCATTGACCTCTGGGGCCAACGTCCTGACTTTC | CASSLALTSGANVLTF
TRBJ1-1 | NA | TRBD1 | TRBV11-2 | TGTGCCAGCAGTTTCACAGGGGAGTTGTACGAGGACACTGAAGCTTTCTTT | CASSFTGELYEDTEAFF
TRBJ1-1 | many | TRBD1 | TRBV10-3 | TGTGCCATCACTGGACAGGGTAACACTGAAGCTTTCTTT | CAITGQGNTEAFF
TRBJ1-2 | NA | NA | TRBV10-1 | TGCGCCAGCAGCGGGGGTCATAACTATGGCTACACCTTC | CASSGGHNYGYTF
TRBJ1-1 | NA | NA | TRBV20-1 | TGCAGTGCTAGATACAGCAATGCAGTGAACACTGAAGCTTTCTTT | CSARYSNAVNTEAFF
TRBJ1-1 | NA | NA | TRBV14 | TGTGCCAGCAGCCAAGGGGAAGCTTTCTTT | CASSQGEAFF
TRBJ2-3 | NA | TRBD2 | TRBV10-3 | TGTGCCATCAGTGAGCGGGGGGGCACAGATACGCAGTATTTT | CAISERGGTDTQYF
TRBJ1-2 | NA | TRBD1 | TRBV25-1 | TGTGCCAGCAGTGCTAGACCGGGGACAGAACTATATGGCTACACCTTC | CASSARPGTELYGYTF
TRBJ2-5 | NA | NA | TRBV12-3/TRBV12-4 | TGTGCCAGCAGTTTAGCGGGGGGGCCAAACACAGATACGCAGTACTTC | CASSLAGGPNTDTQYF
TRBJ1-1 | few | NA | TRBV19 | TGTGCCAGTAGTCCATCGGGGCAGGGTACTGAAGCTTTCTTT | CASSPSGQGTEAFF
TRBJ2-2 | few | NA | TRBV6-5 | TGTGCCAGCAGTTATCAGAGGGGGGAGCTGTTTTTT | CASSYQRGELFF